A selection of T cell receptor beta chains follows, all from one sample in a study of tumor-infiltrating lymphocytes in glioblastoma multiforme. TCRdb reanalysed the multiplex PCR reads using MiXCR and keeps one entry per CDR3 protein. The profile shows under 15,000 distinct CDR3 sequences, roughly 64% of them singletons. The material sequenced was brain tumor tissue. These receptors were obtained from a male donor with glioblastoma. Each CDR3 is given with its conserved first and last residue. The order of the fields is J gene, D gene, clone size, V gene, CDR3 DNA, CDR3 protein. The D gene is left open where the match is weak. Size is stated for part of the rows, as once, few or many counts, or as a class when the clone is expanded.

>TRBJ2-6|.|medium-sized|TRBV13
TGTGCCAGCAGCTTCCGGGACGACAACGTCCTGACTTTC
CASSFRDDNVLTF
>TRBJ2-5|.|.|TRBV10-3
TGTGCCATCAGTGAGTCGACAGAAGAGACCCAGTACTTC
CAISESTEETQYF
>TRBJ1-5|.|.|TRBV6-1
TGTGCCAGCAGCCGCAGCCACAACCAGCCCCAGCATTTT
CASSRSHNQPQHF
>TRBJ2-3|TRBD1|medium-sized|TRBV5-6
TGTGCCAGCAGCATCGGACAGGGCACAGATACGCAGTATTTT
CASSIGQGTDTQYF
>TRBJ2-2|.|once|TRBV12-3/TRBV12-4
TGTGCCAGCAGTTTACAGGGGTACGGGGAGCTGTTTTTT
CASSLQGYGELFF
>TRBJ1-5|.|many|TRBV2
TGTGCCAGCCGCGGGAGGAGCAATCAGCCCCAGCATTTT
CASRGRSNQPQHF
>TRBJ2-4|.|.|TRBV6-6
TGTGCCAGCAGTTACTCGAGCAATACCAAAAACATTCAGTACTTC
CASSYSSNTKNIQYF
>TRBJ1-4|TRBD1|.|TRBV20-1
TGCAGTGCTAGCAGAGGGGGCGCGGCTAATGAAAAACTGTTTTTT
CSASRGGAANEKLFF
>TRBJ2-6|.|.|TRBV6-2/TRBV6-3
TGTGCCAGCAGTTCGACAGCCTCTTGGGCCAACGTCCTGACCTTC
CASSSTASWANVLTF
>TRBJ1-2|.|.|TRBV6-2/TRBV6-3
TGTGACAGCAGTCACGGGATCTATGGCTACACCTTC
CDSSHGIYGYTF
>TRBJ2-5|TRBD2|.|TRBV11-2
TGTGCCAGTAGAACGGGACTAGCGGGGCAGATCCAGTACTTC
CASRTGLAGQIQYF
>TRBJ1-5|.|.|TRBV6-6
TGTACCAGCAGGTGGGAACAGACTAGCAATCAGTCCCAGCATTTT
CTSRWEQTSNQSQHF
>TRBJ1-1|.|.|TRBV11-2
TGTGTCAGCAGCCAACAGGTGGCAACCGAAGCTTCCTTT
CVSSQQVATEASF
>TRBJ1-6|.|once|TRBV12-3/TRBV12-4
TGTGACAGCACTTTAGTGGGTGATTCACCCCTCCACTTT
CDSTLVGDSPLHF
>TRBJ2-7|TRBD2|.|TRBV2
TGTGCCAGCAGTCTAGCGGGAGACGAGCAGTACTTC
CASSLAGDEQYF
>TRBJ1-1|.|.|TRBV10-3
TGTGCCATCAGAGGAGTACGTTCCGAAGCTTTCTTT
CAIRGVRSEAFF
>TRBJ2-6|.|.|TRBV29-1
TGCAGCGTGGCAACAGGGAATCTGGGGGCCAACGTCCTGACTTTC
CSVATGNLGANVLTF
>TRBJ2-3|TRBD2|.|TRBV5-1
TGCGCCAGCAGCTCAAGTGGGAGGACTAGTGCGACATCCACAGATACGCAGTATTTT
CASSSSGRTSATSTDTQYF
>TRBJ2-3|TRBD2|.|TRBV12-3/TRBV12-4
TGTGCCAGCAGTTCCTTCACTAGCGGGCCTGCAGATACGCAGTATTTT
CASSSFTSGPADTQYF
>TRBJ1-1|.|.|TRBV6-5
TGTGCCAGCAGTTACGGACTATCGAACACTGAAGCTTTCTTT
CASSYGLSNTEAFF
>TRBJ2-1|TRBD2|medium-sized|TRBV4-2
TGTGCCAGCAGCCTTTCCGGGACTAGCGGCTCCAATGAGCAGTTCTTC
CASSLSGTSGSNEQFF
>TRBJ2-3|.|.|TRBV5-4
TGTGACAGCAGCTTGGAGAGTAGAACCCCAGATACGCGGTATTTT
CDSSLESRTPDTRYF
>TRBJ2-1|TRBD2|medium-sized|TRBV10-2
TGCGCCAGCATGGCTAGCGGGAGAGGCAATGAGCAGTTCTTC
CASMASGRGNEQFF
>TRBJ2-2|.|once|TRBV9
TGTGCCAGCAGCCCTCTAGTGGGAGACCGCACCGGGGAGCTGTTTTTT
CASSPLVGDRTGELFF
>TRBJ2-1|.|.|TRBV11-3
TGTGCCAGCAGCCCCGACGGGGGAGGTGAGCAGTTCTTC
CASSPDGGGEQFF
>TRBJ2-7|.|.|TRBV20-1
TGCAGTGCGAGGTACGCCTACGAGCAGTACTTC
CSARYAYEQYF
>TRBJ2-7|.|.|TRBV5-4
TGTGCCAGGAGCTTATCCTACGAACAGTACTTC
CARSLSYEQYF
>TRBJ2-5|TRBD1|few|TRBV24-1
TGTGCCACCAGTGACAGGGGGACAGGCGATCTAGAGACCCAGTACTTC
CATSDRGTGDLETQYF
>TRBJ2-1|.|.|TRBV11-2
TGTGCCAGCAGCTTAGACCCCCTTAGCGTGCACAATGAGCAGTTCTTC
CASSLDPLSVHNEQFF
>TRBJ2-7|.|few|TRBV4-3
TGCGCCAGCAGCCATTCACAGACCTCCTACGAGCAGTACTTC
CASSHSQTSYEQYF
>TRBJ2-7|TRBD2|medium-sized|TRBV10-3
TGTGCCATCAGTGACATACTAGCGGGAACCTACGAGCAGTACTTC
CAISDILAGTYEQYF
>TRBJ2-3|TRBD2|many|TRBV5-1
TGCGCCAGCAGCTCCACGGGGACTAGCGTAGATACGCAGTATTTT
CASSSTGTSVDTQYF
>TRBJ2-7|.|few|TRBV4-2
TGTGCCGGCAGCCAAGAGGGGAGAGGGGGGGGCTCCTACGAGCAGTACTTC
CAGSQEGRGGGSYEQYF
>TRBJ1-1|.|.|TRBV20-1
TGCAGTGCTACGAACAGGGCCCATGCCATGAACATTGAAGCTTTCTTT
CSATNRAHAMNIEAFF
>TRBJ2-1|TRBD2|.|TRBV6-5
TGTGCCAGCAGTTATAGGACTAGCGGGATCGGTGAGCAGTTCTTC
CASSYRTSGIGEQFF
>TRBJ1-4|.|.|TRBV28
TGTGCCAGCAGCAGGTTGGGGGGGCAAAAGGGTGAAAAACTGTTTTTT
CASSRLGGQKGEKLFF
>TRBJ2-4|.|.|TRBV29-1
TGCAGCGTCCCGGCAGCAGCCAAAAACATTCAGTACTTC
CSVPAAAKNIQYF
>TRBJ1-1|.|medium-sized|TRBV29-1
TGCAGCGCCGAGGGGGGGCCGGGGACTTTCTTT
CSAEGGPGTFF
>TRBJ2-7|TRBD2|.|TRBV7-9
TGTGCCAGCAGCCCCGGGACTAGCGGCTTAGAGCAGTACTTC
CASSPGTSGLEQYF
>TRBJ1-6|TRBD1|.|TRBV20-1
TGCAGCACCTCGACAGGGGGGAATTCACCCCTCCACTTT
CSTSTGGNSPLHF
>TRBJ1-6|.|.|TRBV20-1
TGCAGTGTTAGAAGGCGGGGTTCCGTGGATTCACCCCTCCACTTT
CSVRRRGSVDSPLHF
>TRBJ1-6|TRBD1|.|TRBV29-1
TGCAGCATTGCCAGGGACAGAGAATCACCTCTCCACTTC
CSIARDRESPLHF
>TRBJ2-1|TRBD1|many|TRBV6-5
TGTGCCTGCAGTCAAACCGGACAGGAACGGTTCTTC
CACSQTGQERFF
>TRBJ1-2|TRBD1|.|TRBV20-1
TGCAGTGCTAGAAAGGGGACAGGGGGAATCTATGGCTACACCTTC
CSARKGTGGIYGYTF
>TRBJ2-7|TRBD2|few|TRBV20-1
TGCAGTGCTAGAGGAGCCGGGACTAGCTTTGATGTGCAGTACTTC
CSARGAGTSFDVQYF
>TRBJ2-7|.|.|TRBV20-1
TGCAGTGCTAGAGGGGACACCTACGAGCAGTACTTC
CSARGDTYEQYF
>TRBJ2-5|.|.|TRBV11-2
TGTGCCAGCAGCTCCGAGTTGCTTTCAGAGACCCAGTACTTC
CASSSELLSETQYF
>TRBJ2-2|TRBD2|.|TRBV11-2
TGTGCCAGCAGCTCCAGCCGGGAGGGAGCCGGGGAGCTGTTTTTT
CASSSSREGAGELFF
>TRBJ2-7|.|once|TRBV28
TGTGCTAACAGTCAACAGGGCTACGAGCAGTACTTC
CANSQQGYEQYF